This T cell receptor (beta chain) is from a study of T-cell reconstitution after alpha-beta-depleted transplantation in children. Study conclusions and caveats: Where some patients showed high TCRbeta diversity at day 60, it came from recipient T cells and thymic progenitors that had survived.

This CDR3 is built from 15 residues. Germline V CDR1 and CDR2: SGHAT, FQDESV (reference sequence). Trimming removed 3 bases from V and 4 bases from J, with 16 bases in between. For TCRbeta, the library was prepared with unique molecular identifiers. TCRdb re-called the PCR reads with MiXCR, one entry per CDR3 protein. This sample carries approximately 270,000 distinct CDR3 sequences, more than 20% of them seen once, and the ten largest clones take 4% to 5.5%. This clonotype was counted between two and nine times. Its antigen is unidentified. The source was PBMCs, mostly from graft donor cells, collected 360 days after TCRalphabeta/CD19-depleted stem cell transplant. This receptor was obtained from a female patient between 2 and 15 years old who had a stem cell transplant for congenital amegakaryocytic thrombocytopenia, so the T cells may come from the graft donor. The V gene is TRBV11-1, the J gene TRBJ2-7, with TRBD2 as a possible D gene (5 bases). The CDR3 DNA is TGTGCCAGCAGCTTTGAGGGAGTCTTCTCATACGAGCAGTACTTC. It encodes CASSFEGVFSYEQYF. Filled out from reference TRBV11-1 and TRBJ2-7, the complete variable domain reads EAEVAQSPRYKITEKSQAVAFWCDPISGHATLYWYRQILGQGPELLVQFQDESVVDDSQLPKDRFSAERLKGVDSTLKIQPAELGDSAMYLCASSFEGVFSYEQYFGPGTRLTVT.